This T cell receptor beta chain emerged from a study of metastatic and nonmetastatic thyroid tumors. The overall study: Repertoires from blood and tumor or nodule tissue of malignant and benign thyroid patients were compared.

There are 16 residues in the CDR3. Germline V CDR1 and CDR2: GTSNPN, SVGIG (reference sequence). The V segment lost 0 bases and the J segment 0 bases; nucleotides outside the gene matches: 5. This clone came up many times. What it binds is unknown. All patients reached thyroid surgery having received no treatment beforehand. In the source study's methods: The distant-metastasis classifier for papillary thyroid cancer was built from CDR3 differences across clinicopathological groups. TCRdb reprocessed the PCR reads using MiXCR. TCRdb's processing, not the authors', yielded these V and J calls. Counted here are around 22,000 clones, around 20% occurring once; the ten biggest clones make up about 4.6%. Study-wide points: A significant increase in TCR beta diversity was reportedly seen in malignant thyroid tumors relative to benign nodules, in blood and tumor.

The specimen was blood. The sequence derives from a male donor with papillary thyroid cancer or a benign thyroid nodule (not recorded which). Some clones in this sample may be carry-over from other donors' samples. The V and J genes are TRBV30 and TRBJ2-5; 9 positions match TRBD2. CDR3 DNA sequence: TGTGCCTGGAGTGTACGAGGACTAGCGTACCAAGAGACCCAGTACTTC. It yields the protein CAWSVRGLAYQETQYF.